Listed below are T cell receptor beta chains from one sample, sequenced in a study of T cells of healthy individuals. TCRdb redid the calling of the 5' RACE reads with MiXCR, one entry per CDR3 protein. Counted here are tens of thousands of distinct CDR3 sequences, about 16% occurring once; the ten biggest clones make up about 4.4%. The receptors were sampled from a human donor in good health. Each CDR3 is given with its conserved first and last residue. Each record gives: D gene, J gene, V gene, CDR3 length, CDR3 protein. D genes are given only for firm matches.

d_call: TRBD1; j_call: TRBJ1-5; v_call: TRBV2; cdr3_length: 14; cdr3_aa: CASSLTGDGQPQHF
d_call: TRBD2; j_call: TRBJ2-7; v_call: TRBV7-9; cdr3_length: 12; cdr3_aa: CASNYGGAEQYF
d_call: TRBD2; j_call: TRBJ2-1; v_call: TRBV10-3; cdr3_length: 17; cdr3_aa: CAIRPGLAGATYNEQFF
d_call: -; j_call: TRBJ1-1; v_call: TRBV14; cdr3_length: 12; cdr3_aa: CASSHLNTEAFF
d_call: TRBD2; j_call: TRBJ2-1; v_call: TRBV5-1; cdr3_length: 15; cdr3_aa: CASSFGTSSLDEQFF
d_call: -; j_call: TRBJ1-2; v_call: TRBV28; cdr3_length: 14; cdr3_aa: CASNWDLEGYGYTF
d_call: -; j_call: TRBJ1-1; v_call: TRBV11-2; cdr3_length: 13; cdr3_aa: CASSLVMRGEAFF
d_call: -; j_call: TRBJ2-3; v_call: TRBV20-1; cdr3_length: 13; cdr3_aa: CSARGGGGDTQYF
d_call: -; j_call: TRBJ1-1; v_call: TRBV9; cdr3_length: 15; cdr3_aa: CASSPAGSGSTEAFF
d_call: -; j_call: TRBJ2-1; v_call: TRBV4-3; cdr3_length: 12; cdr3_aa: CASSQDFREQFF
d_call: -; j_call: TRBJ1-1; v_call: TRBV7-9; cdr3_length: 15; cdr3_aa: CASSPRSSRNTEAFF
d_call: TRBD1; j_call: TRBJ2-4; v_call: TRBV19; cdr3_length: 16; cdr3_aa: CASSIGSRGAKNIQYF
d_call: TRBD1; j_call: TRBJ1-4; v_call: TRBV27; cdr3_length: 15; cdr3_aa: CASSRDRWENEKLFF
d_call: -; j_call: TRBJ2-7; v_call: TRBV5-1; cdr3_length: 16; cdr3_aa: CASNRGGTGPYYEQYF
d_call: -; j_call: TRBJ1-6; v_call: TRBV5-1; cdr3_length: 17; cdr3_aa: CASSLYGSANDYSPLHF
d_call: -; j_call: TRBJ2-7; v_call: TRBV4-2; cdr3_length: 15; cdr3_aa: CASSQVGRGADEQYF
d_call: TRBD2; j_call: TRBJ2-3; v_call: TRBV25-1; cdr3_length: 21; cdr3_aa: CASSESQDGRRTSGPQDTQYF
d_call: -; j_call: TRBJ2-1; v_call: TRBV11-2; cdr3_length: 15; cdr3_aa: CASSLDAVSYNEQFF
d_call: -; j_call: TRBJ2-2; v_call: TRBV6-5; cdr3_length: 15; cdr3_aa: CASSYGSGLHGELFF
d_call: -; j_call: TRBJ2-3; v_call: TRBV11-2; cdr3_length: 14; cdr3_aa: CASSLVEWGDTQYF
d_call: -; j_call: TRBJ2-1; v_call: TRBV29-1; cdr3_length: 17; cdr3_aa: CSVGEGPFISSYNEQFF
d_call: TRBD1; j_call: TRBJ2-5; v_call: TRBV20-1; cdr3_length: 15; cdr3_aa: CSARDGGQAKETQYF
d_call: -; j_call: TRBJ2-7; v_call: TRBV28; cdr3_length: 13; cdr3_aa: CAGRSGFNDEQYF
d_call: -; j_call: TRBJ1-4; v_call: TRBV4-1; cdr3_length: 11; cdr3_aa: CASRNNEKLFF
d_call: TRBD1; j_call: TRBJ2-7; v_call: TRBV28; cdr3_length: 18; cdr3_aa: CASRPPPLTGSPSYEQYF
d_call: -; j_call: TRBJ2-7; v_call: TRBV19; cdr3_length: 13; cdr3_aa: CASSIEEGHEQYF